The sample holds a few counts of the clone carrying this T cell receptor (beta chain). Its specificity is not known. TCRdb used MiXCR to reprocess the 5' RACE reads, holding one entry per CDR3 protein. Of 150,000 to 200,000 distinct CDR3 sequences detected, roughly 10% appear once; the ten largest clones hold approximately 4%. The sample comes from a study of T-cell memory formation after mild COVID-19. For the study at large: In these data, TCR clusters were largely donor specific.

This CDR3 is built from 13 residues. V dropped 4 bases and J dropped 0 bases, with 10 bases sitting between them. Germline CDR1 DFQATT, CDR2 SNEGSKA (reference sequence). Study outcomes and limitations: Day 37-peaking second-wave clones had unconfirmed SARS-CoV-2 specificity.

This chain joins TRBV20-1 and TRBJ2-7, with D perhaps assigned TRBD1 or TRBD2 (5 bases each). This TCR was recovered from a man aged 18 to 29 who had mild COVID-19 (a few samples of this study predate the infection). Cell type and time point are not known. The sequenced material came from PBMCs or a T cell subset sorted from them (not recorded which). The DNA of the CDR3 is TGCAGTGCTACCCAGGGAGTCTCCTACGAGCAGTACGTC. It translates to CSATQGVSYEQYV.